The clone carrying this T cell receptor (beta chain) appeared a single time. These data belong to a study of shared clonotypes between healthy human individuals. Germline assignment: CDR1 GTSNPN and CDR2 SVGIG (reference sequence). Trimming removed 2 bases from V and 4 bases from J, with 11 bases in between. The CDR3 contains 13 residues. The healthy adult donors were HIV-negative and reported no recent acute infections or vaccinations. A CD45RA-negative memory subset and a CD45RA+ naive subset were separated from the CD4+ cells. Replicate PCRs run on sorted subsets employed approximately 0.2 ug DNA, roughly 30,000 T cell genomes. Sequenced by immunoSEQ multiplex PCR; TCRdb stores in-frame clones only, minus some. The sample has about 710,000 clones; about three quarters are singletons.

What was sequenced was memory CD4+ T cells sorted from blood. The subset: CD45RA-negative fraction. The chain employs TRBV30 and TRBJ1-1; maybe TRBD1 (5 bases). The sequence was obtained from a woman under 40 in good health. For the CDR3, the DNA is TGTGCCTGGAGTCGATCCGGGGGCACTGAAGCTTTCTTT. This codes for CAWSRSGGTEAFF.